These T cell receptor beta chains were read from a single sample in a study of PD-L1 blockade in urothelial cancer. Sequencing used immunoSEQ multiplex PCR; TCRdb keeps in-frame clones, though not all of them. The repertoire holds tens of thousands of clones, with 90% as singletons. Sequences were derived from PBMCs, sampled around atezolizumab (anti-PD-L1) treatment. The receptors derive from a man in his 60s with urothelial cancer. The CDR3 runs from the conserved cysteine through the conserved F or W. Each record gives: J gene, V gene, clone size, D gene, CDR3 protein, CDR3 DNA. A D gene is named only where the DNA matches it firmly. Expanded clones get a size class; other rows say once, few or many, or leave the size out.

j_gene: TRBJ1-2
v_gene: TRBV28
abundance: -
d_gene: TRBD1
CDR3aa: CASIRDRGRGYTF
CDR3nt: TGTGCCAGCATTAGAGACAGGGGGCGTGGCTACACCTTC

j_gene: TRBJ2-5
v_gene: TRBV6-5
abundance: -
d_gene: -
CDR3aa: CASSAGTSETQYF
CDR3nt: TGTGCCAGCAGCGCCGGGACTTCGGAGACCCAGTACTTC

j_gene: TRBJ1-2
v_gene: TRBV7-3
abundance: few
d_gene: -
CDR3aa: CASSESRLHGYTF
CDR3nt: TGTGCCAGCAGCGAGAGCCGACTGCATGGCTACACCTTC

j_gene: TRBJ1-2
v_gene: TRBV7-2
abundance: once
d_gene: TRBD1
CDR3aa: CASSLTDRGPYGYTF
CDR3nt: TGTGCCAGCAGCTTAACGGACAGGGGGCCCTATGGCTACACCTTC

j_gene: TRBJ1-6
v_gene: TRBV5-1
abundance: -
d_gene: TRBD1
CDR3aa: CASSWDRGDSPLHF
CDR3nt: TGCGCCAGCAGCTGGGACAGGGGAGATTCACCCCTCCACTTT

j_gene: TRBJ2-1
v_gene: TRBV4-3
abundance: -
d_gene: -
CDR3aa: CASSQETGLDSYNEQFF
CDR3nt: TGCGCCAGCAGCCAAGAAACCGGACTCGACTCCTACAATGAGCAGTTCTTC

j_gene: TRBJ1-2
v_gene: TRBV6-1
abundance: -
d_gene: TRBD1
CDR3aa: CASSGGQTLGSNYGYTF
CDR3nt: TGTGCCAGCAGTGGGGGACAGACCCTTGGTTCTAACTATGGCTACACCTTC

j_gene: TRBJ2-7
v_gene: TRBV7-2
abundance: -
d_gene: TRBD1
CDR3aa: CASSIRQGSGEQYF
CDR3nt: TGTGCCAGCAGCATTCGACAGGGATCGGGCGAGCAGTACTTC

j_gene: TRBJ1-3
v_gene: TRBV7-8
abundance: -
d_gene: TRBD1
CDR3aa: CASSFTGGSTGNTIYF
CDR3nt: TGTGCCAGCAGCTTTACAGGGGGCTCTACTGGAAACACCATATATTTT

j_gene: TRBJ2-2
v_gene: TRBV4-3
abundance: once
d_gene: TRBD2
CDR3aa: CASSQDVLAGTNTGELFF
CDR3nt: TGCGCCAGCAGCCAAGATGTGCTAGCGGGAACGAACACCGGGGAGCTGTTTTTT

j_gene: TRBJ2-7
v_gene: TRBV28
abundance: few
d_gene: -
CDR3aa: CASSLNNRLVLRYEQYF
CDR3nt: TGTGCCAGCAGTTTAAACAATCGACTAGTCCTACGCTACGAGCAGTACTTC

j_gene: TRBJ2-7
v_gene: TRBV11-1
abundance: -
d_gene: TRBD2
CDR3aa: CASSQGTSANPYEQYF
CDR3nt: TGTGCCAGCAGCCAAGGGACTAGCGCGAACCCCTACGAGCAGTACTTC

j_gene: TRBJ2-1
v_gene: TRBV5-1
abundance: -
d_gene: TRBD2
CDR3aa: CASSLFPSGGANEQFF
CDR3nt: TGCGCCAGCAGCTTGTTTCCTAGCGGGGGGGCGAATGAGCAGTTCTTC

j_gene: TRBJ2-2
v_gene: TRBV12-5
abundance: -
d_gene: -
CDR3aa: CASGLDYDNGEGTGELFF
CDR3nt: TGTGCTAGTGGTTTGGACTATGATAATGGCGAGGGCACCGGGGAGCTGTTTTTT

j_gene: TRBJ2-7
v_gene: TRBV19
abundance: -
d_gene: TRBD1
CDR3aa: CASSYSGTGAFMREQYF
CDR3nt: TGTGCCAGTAGTTACTCCGGGACAGGGGCGTTTATGAGGGAGCAGTACTTC

j_gene: TRBJ1-4
v_gene: TRBV6-1
abundance: -
d_gene: -
CDR3aa: CASSETRPGEGKLFF
CDR3nt: TGTGCCAGCAGTGAAACGAGGCCGGGGGAGGGAAAACTGTTTTTT

j_gene: TRBJ1-5
v_gene: TRBV7-3
abundance: -
d_gene: -
CDR3aa: CASTLYRGQPQHF
CDR3nt: TGTGCCAGCACCCTTTATAGGGGACAGCCCCAGCATTTT

j_gene: TRBJ2-1
v_gene: TRBV19
abundance: -
d_gene: -
CDR3aa: CASRPGSGPVNEQFF
CDR3nt: TGTGCCAGTAGGCCCGGGAGCGGGCCTGTCAATGAGCAGTTCTTC

j_gene: TRBJ1-1
v_gene: TRBV10-3
abundance: -
d_gene: TRBD1
CDR3aa: CAISDLGQGNTEAFF
CDR3nt: TGTGCCATCAGTGACTTGGGACAGGGGAACACTGAAGCTTTCTTT

j_gene: TRBJ2-2
v_gene: TRBV7-8
abundance: -
d_gene: -
CDR3aa: CASSLELNTGELFF
CDR3nt: TGTGCCAGCAGCTTAGAACTTAACACCGGGGAGCTGTTTTTT

j_gene: TRBJ2-7
v_gene: TRBV7-8
abundance: -
d_gene: -
CDR3aa: CASSSRTDTYEQYF
CDR3nt: TGTGCCAGCAGCTCCCGGACAGATACCTACGAGCAGTACTTC

j_gene: TRBJ1-3
v_gene: TRBV5-4
abundance: -
d_gene: -
CDR3aa: CASSIDGASLSGNTIYF
CDR3nt: TGTGCCAGCAGCATCGATGGTGCAAGCCTCTCTGGAAACACCATATATTTT

j_gene: TRBJ2-5
v_gene: TRBV7-8
abundance: -
d_gene: -
CDR3aa: CASSLRAFQETQYF
CDR3nt: TGTGCCAGCAGCTTGAGGGCATTTCAAGAGACCCAGTACTTC

j_gene: TRBJ1-2
v_gene: TRBV4-2
abundance: -
d_gene: -
CDR3aa: CASSQDWGPGNYGYTF
CDR3nt: TGTGCCAGCAGCCAAGATTGGGGGCCAGGGAACTATGGCTACACCTTC